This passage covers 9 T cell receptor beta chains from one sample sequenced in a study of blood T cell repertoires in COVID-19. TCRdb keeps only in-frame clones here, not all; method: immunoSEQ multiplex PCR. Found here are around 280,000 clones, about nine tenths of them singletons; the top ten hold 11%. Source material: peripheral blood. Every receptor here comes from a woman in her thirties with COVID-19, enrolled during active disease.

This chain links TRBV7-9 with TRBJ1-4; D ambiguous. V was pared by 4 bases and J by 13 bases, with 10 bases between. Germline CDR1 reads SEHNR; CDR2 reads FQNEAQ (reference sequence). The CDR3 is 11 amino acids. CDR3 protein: CASSSREALFF. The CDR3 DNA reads TGTGCCAGCAGCTCAAGAGAGGCACTGTTTTTT.

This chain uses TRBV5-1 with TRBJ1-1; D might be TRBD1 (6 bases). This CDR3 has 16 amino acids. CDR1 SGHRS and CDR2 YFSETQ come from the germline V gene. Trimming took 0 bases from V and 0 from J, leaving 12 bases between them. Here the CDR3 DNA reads TGCGCCAGCAGCTTGGAGACAGGCCGGCTGAACACTGAAGCTTTCTTT. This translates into CASSLETGRLNTEAFF.

CDR3 amino acids: CASSQDSSNEKLFF. The CDR3, as DNA: TGCGCCAGCAGCCAGGACAGCAGTAATGAAAAACTGTTTTTT. The gene calls are TRBV5-1 and TRBJ1-4; TRBD1 might be the D (6 bases). V lost 4 bases and J lost 4, with 11 bases in between. The germline V gene has CDR1 SGHRS and CDR2 YFSETQ. The CDR3 spans 14 residues. The full variable domain, with the rest looked up from reference TRBV5-1 and TRBJ1-4, is KAGVTQTPRYLIKTRGQQVTLSCSPISGHRSVSWYQQTPGQGLQFLFEYFSETQRNKGNFPGRFSGRQFSNSRSEMNVSTLELGDSALYLCASSQDSSNEKLFFGSGTQLSVL.

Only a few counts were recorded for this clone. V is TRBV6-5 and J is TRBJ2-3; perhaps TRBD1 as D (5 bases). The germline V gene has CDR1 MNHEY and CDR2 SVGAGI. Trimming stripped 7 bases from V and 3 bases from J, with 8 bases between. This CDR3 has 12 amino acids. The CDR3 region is CASNQGTDTQYF. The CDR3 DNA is TGTGCCAGCAATCAGGGAACAGATACGCAGTATTTT.

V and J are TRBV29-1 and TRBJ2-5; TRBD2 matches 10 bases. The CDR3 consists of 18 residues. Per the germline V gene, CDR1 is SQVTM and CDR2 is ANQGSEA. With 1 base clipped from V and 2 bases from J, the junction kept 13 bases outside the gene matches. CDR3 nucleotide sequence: TGCAGCGTTGAAGGGTGGGTAGCGGGGGGCCGGAGACAAGAGACCCAGTACTTC. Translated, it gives CSVEGWVAGGRRQETQYF.

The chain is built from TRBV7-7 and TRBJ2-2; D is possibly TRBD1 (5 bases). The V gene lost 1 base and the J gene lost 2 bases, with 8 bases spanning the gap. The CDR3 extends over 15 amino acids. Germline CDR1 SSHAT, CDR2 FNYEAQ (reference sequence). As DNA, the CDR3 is TGTGCCAGCAGCTTAGTTACAGGCAACACCGGGGAGCTGTTTTTT. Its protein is CASSLVTGNTGELFF.

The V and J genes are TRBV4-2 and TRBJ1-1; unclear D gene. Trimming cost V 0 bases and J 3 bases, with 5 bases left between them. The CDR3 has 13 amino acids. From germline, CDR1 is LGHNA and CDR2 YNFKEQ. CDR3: CASSQDFYTEAFF. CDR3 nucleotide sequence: TGTGCCAGCAGCCAAGATTTCTACACTGAAGCTTTCTTT.

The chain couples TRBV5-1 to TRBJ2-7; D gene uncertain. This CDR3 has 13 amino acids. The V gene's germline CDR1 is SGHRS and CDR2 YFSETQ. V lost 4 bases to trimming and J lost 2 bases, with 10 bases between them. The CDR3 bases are TGCGCCAGCAGCCTTCAGGCAACCTACGAGCAGTACTTC. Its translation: CASSLQATYEQYF.

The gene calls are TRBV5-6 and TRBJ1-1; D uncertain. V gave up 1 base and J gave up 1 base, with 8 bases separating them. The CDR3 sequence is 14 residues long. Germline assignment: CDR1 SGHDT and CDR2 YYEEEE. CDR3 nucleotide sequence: TGTGCCAGCAGCTTGTATTGGAGGAACACTGAAGCTTTCTTT. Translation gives CASSLYWRNTEAFF.